Sequencing of this T cell receptor (beta chain) was carried out in a study of shared clonotypes between healthy human individuals. Study details: Participating donors consisted of a couple of women and a few men aged 18 to 49. Study outcomes and limitations: In contrast to clonotypes shared by all four donors, non-shared clonotypes had lower generation probabilities. In general, naive subsets displayed greater estimated richness than memory subsets did. Rarefaction indicated that sorted-subset sequencing remained incomplete although depth was large.

This clone was counted once. Its antigen is currently unknown. Sequencing was performed with immunoSEQ multiplex PCR; in TCRdb, only in-frame clones are kept and a portion is missing. The sample contains millions of clones, over 85% of which appear only once. V shed 5 bases and J shed 0 bases, with 10 bases lying between them. This CDR3 is 14 amino acids long. In germline, CDR1 is SEHNR, CDR2 FQNEAQ (reference sequence). This TCR was sampled from a young man in good health. Some clones in this sample may be carry-over from other donors' samples. The gene calls are TRBV7-9 and TRBJ2-5; D is undetermined. Sequenced sample: naive CD4+ T cells from PBMCs. The subset was: CD45RA+ positively selected. CDR3 residues: CASSQRRDQETQYF. The CDR3 DNA reads as TGTGCCAGCAGCCAAAGACGGGACCAAGAGACCCAGTACTTC.